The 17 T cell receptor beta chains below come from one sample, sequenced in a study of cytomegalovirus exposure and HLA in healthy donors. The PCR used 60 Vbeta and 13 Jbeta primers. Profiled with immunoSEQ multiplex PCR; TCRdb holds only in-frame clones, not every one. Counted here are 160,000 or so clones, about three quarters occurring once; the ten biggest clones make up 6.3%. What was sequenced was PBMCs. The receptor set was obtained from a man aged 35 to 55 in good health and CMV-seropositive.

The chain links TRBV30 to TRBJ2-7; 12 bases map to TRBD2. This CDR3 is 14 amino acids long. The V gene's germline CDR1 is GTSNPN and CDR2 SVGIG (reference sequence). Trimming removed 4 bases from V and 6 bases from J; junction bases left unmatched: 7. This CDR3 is CAWNLAGGPVEQYF. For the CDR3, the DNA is TGTGCCTGGAACCTAGCGGGAGGGCCGGTCGAGCAGTACTTC.

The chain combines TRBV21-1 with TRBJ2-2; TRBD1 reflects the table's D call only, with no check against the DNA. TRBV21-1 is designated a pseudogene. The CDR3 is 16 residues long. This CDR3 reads CASSNLDQGKEGELFF. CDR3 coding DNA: TGTGCCAGCAGCAACCTTGACCAGGGTAAGGAGGGGGAGCTGTTTTTT.

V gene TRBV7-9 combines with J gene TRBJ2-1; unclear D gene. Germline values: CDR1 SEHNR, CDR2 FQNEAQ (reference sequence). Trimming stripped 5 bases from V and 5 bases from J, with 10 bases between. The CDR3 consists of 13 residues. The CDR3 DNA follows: TGTGCCAGCAGCCCTAATTCTGACAATGAGCAGTTCTTC. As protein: CASSPNSDNEQFF.

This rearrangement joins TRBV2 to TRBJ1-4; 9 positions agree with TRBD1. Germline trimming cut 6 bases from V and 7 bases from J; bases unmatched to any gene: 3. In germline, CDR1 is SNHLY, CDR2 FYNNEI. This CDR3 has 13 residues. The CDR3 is CASRGQGGEKLFF. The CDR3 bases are TGTGCCAGCAGGGGACAGGGAGGTGAAAAACTGTTTTTT.

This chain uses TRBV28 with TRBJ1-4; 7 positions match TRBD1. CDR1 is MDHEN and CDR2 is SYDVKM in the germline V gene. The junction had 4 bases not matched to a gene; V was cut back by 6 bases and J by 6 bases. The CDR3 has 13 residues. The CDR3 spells CASRPGTDEKLFF. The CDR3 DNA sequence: TGTGCCAGCAGACCCGGGACAGATGAAAAACTGTTTTTT.

The CDR3 DNA is TGTGCCAGCAGCGTCGCCCCGACAGCGAACACTGAAGCTTTCTTT. Its translation: CASSVAPTANTEAFF. The chain links TRBV9 to TRBJ1-1; TRBD1 might be the D (5 bases). The CDR3 is 15 residues long. Trimming took off 2 bases at V and 1 base at J, with 12 bases between the two ends. The V gene's germline CDR1 is SGDLS and CDR2 YYNGEE.

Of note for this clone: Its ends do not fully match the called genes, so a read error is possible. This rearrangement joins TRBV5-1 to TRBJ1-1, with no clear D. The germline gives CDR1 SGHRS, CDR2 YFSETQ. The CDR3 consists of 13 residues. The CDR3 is CASSLEENTQAFF. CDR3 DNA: TGCGCCAGCAGCTTGGAGGAGAACACTCAAGCTTTCTTT.

CDR3 sequence reads: CAIRGGVAERQGINEKLFF. DNA of the CDR3: TGTGCCATCAGAGGCGGGGTGGCGGAACGACAGGGGATTAATGAAAAACTGTTTTTT. The gene calls are TRBV10-3 and TRBJ1-4, with 8 positions matching TRBD1. The V gene's germline CDR1 is ENHRY and CDR2 SYGVKD. V lost 6 bases, J lost 4 bases, and 19 bases stayed unmatched. The CDR3 extends over 19 amino acids.

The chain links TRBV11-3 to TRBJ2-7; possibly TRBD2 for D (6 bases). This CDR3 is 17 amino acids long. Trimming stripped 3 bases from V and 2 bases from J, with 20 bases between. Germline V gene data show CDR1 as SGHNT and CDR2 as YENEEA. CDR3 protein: CASSFLAGLASTYEQYF. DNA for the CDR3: TGTGCCAGCAGCTTTCTCGCCGGCCTAGCGTCAACCTACGAGCAGTACTTC.

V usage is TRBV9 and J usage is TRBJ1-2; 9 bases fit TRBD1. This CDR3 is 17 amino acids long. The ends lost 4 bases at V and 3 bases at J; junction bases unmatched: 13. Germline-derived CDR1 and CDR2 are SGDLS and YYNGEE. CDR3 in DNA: TGTGCCAGCAGCTCCGGGACGGGGGGACAGGGACACTATGGCTACACCTTC. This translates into CASSSGTGGQGHYGYTF.

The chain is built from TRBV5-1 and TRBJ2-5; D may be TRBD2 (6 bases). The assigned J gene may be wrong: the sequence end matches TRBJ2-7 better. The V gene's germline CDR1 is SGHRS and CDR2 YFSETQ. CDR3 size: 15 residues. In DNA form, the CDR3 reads TGCGCCAGCAGCCCTCAGACGGGGACTTTCTACGAGCAGTACTTC. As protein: CASSPQTGTFYEQYF.

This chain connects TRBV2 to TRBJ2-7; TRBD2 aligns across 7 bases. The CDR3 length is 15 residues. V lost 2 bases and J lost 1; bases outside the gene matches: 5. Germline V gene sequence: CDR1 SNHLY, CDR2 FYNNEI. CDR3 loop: CASSEILAGSYEQYF. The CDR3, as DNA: TGTGCCAGCAGTGAAATATTAGCGGGTTCCTACGAGCAGTACTTC.

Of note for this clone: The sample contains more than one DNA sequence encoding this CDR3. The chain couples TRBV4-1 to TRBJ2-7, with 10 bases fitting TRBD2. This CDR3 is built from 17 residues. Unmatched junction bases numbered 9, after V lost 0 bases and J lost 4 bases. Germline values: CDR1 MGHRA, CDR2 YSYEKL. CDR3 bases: TGCGCCAGCAGCCAAGAAGCCGGGGCTAGCGGGAGTTACGAGCAGTACTTC. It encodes CASSQEAGASGSYEQYF.

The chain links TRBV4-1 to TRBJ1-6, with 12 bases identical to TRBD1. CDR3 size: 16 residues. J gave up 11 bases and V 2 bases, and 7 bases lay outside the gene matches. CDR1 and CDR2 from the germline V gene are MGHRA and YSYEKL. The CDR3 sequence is CASSQRDRGPGAPLHF. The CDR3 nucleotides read TGCGCCAGCAGCCAACGGGACAGGGGGCCGGGGGCACCCCTCCACTTT.

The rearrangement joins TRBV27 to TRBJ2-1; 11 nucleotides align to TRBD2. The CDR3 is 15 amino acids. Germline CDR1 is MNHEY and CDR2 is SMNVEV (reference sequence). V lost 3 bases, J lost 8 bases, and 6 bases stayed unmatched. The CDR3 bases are TGTGCCAGCAGTTTTATAGCGGGAGGGTTAGATGAGCAGTTCTTC. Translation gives CASSFIAGGLDEQFF.

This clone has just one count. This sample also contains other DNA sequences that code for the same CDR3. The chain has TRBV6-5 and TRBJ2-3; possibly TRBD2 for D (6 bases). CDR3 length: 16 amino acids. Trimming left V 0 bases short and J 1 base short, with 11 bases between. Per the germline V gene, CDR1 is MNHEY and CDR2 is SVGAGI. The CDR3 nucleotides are TGTGCCAGCAGTTACTCCACGGCTAGCGGCACAGATACGCAGTATTTT. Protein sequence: CASSYSTASGTDTQYF.

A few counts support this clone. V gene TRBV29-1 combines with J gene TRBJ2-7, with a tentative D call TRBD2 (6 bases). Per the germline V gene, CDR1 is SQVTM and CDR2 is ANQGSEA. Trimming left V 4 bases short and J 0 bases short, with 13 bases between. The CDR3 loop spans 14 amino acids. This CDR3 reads CSVALSGHSYEQYF. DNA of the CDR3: TGCAGCGTTGCGCTAAGCGGGCACTCCTACGAGCAGTACTTC.